This TCR beta chain was sequenced for a study of blood T cells in healthy people across ages. Turning to the study itself: Capture via template switching afforded approximately one barcoded beta molecule per two T cells. Points from the study as a whole: Roughly linear declines in TCR beta diversity per million T cells occurred with age.

A second about 7 to 11 cycle PCR used barcoded and J-beta primers. TCRdb processed the 5' RACE reads anew with MiXCR; each CDR3 protein has one entry. The repertoire consists of hundreds of thousands of distinct CDR3 sequences, with under 65% occurring once and the leading ten covering 13%. A remark on this clonotype: The antigen is unknown.

Trimming left V 7 bases short and J 5 bases short, with 21 bases between. This CDR3 is built from 15 residues. Germline V lookup: CDR1 SNHLY, CDR2 FYNNEI. Isolated per sample were at least 6 million PBMCs. The V gene is TRBV2, the J gene TRBJ2-7; TRBD1 or TRBD2 may be the D gene (5 bases each). Sequenced material: blood. The sequence was obtained from a woman older than 75 in good health. The CDR3 region is CASTPGGGKAHEQYF. CDR3 DNA sequence: TGTGCCAGCACCCCCGGTGGGGGTAAGGCCCACGAGCAGTACTTC.